This TCR beta chain was sequenced for a study of early T cells in non-severe SARS-CoV-2 infection. Whole-study results and caveats: Lookups in VDJdb leaned toward anti-spike CD8 responses and missed private and CD4 specificities.

The CDR3 length is 12 residues. Germline CDR1 is LGHNA and CDR2 is YNFKEQ. Trimming stripped 2 bases from V and 8 bases from J, with 7 bases between. This clonotype was seen ten or more times. The antigen remains unidentified. Using its own MiXCR run on the 5' RACE reads, TCRdb lists one record per CDR3 protein. The sample has tens of thousands of distinct CDR3 sequences; more than 12% are singletons. Sequenced material: whole blood. The chain joins TRBV4-2 to TRBJ2-1; D ambiguous. The sequence was collected from an adult who was a healthcare worker with PCR-confirmed SARS-CoV-2 infection or an uninfected control (not recorded which). CDR3 nucleotides: TGTGCCAGCAGCCAATTTGTGGATGAGCAGTTCTTC. This sequence encodes CASSQFVDEQFF.